The 10 T cell receptor beta chains reported below all come from one sample, sequenced in a study of blood T cell repertoires in COVID-19. Using immunoSEQ multiplex PCR, the repertoire was profiled, and TCRdb retains in-frame clones only, with some absent. There are some 120,000 clones in the sample; around four fifths occur only once, and less than 8% lies in the top ten. Sequencing input: peripheral blood. The receptors here all came from a man between 65 and 85 years old with acute or convalescent COVID-19.

The gene calls are TRBV3-1 (or the pseudogene TRBV3-2) and TRBJ1-1, with 10 bases aligning to TRBD1. CDR1 and CDR2 (germline): LGHDT, YNNKEL (reference sequence). The CDR3 consists of 15 residues. V lost 2 bases, J lost 7 bases, and 7 bases stayed unmatched. CDR3 sequence (DNA): TGTGCCAGCAGCCAACCGGACAGGGGGACGAATGAAGCTTTCTTT. Encoded protein: CASSQPDRGTNEAFF.

This chain joins TRBV5-1 and TRBJ2-1, with D possibly being TRBD2 (7 bases). Trimming pared 4 bases from V and 2 bases from J, leaving 13 bases between. The germline V gene encodes CDR1 SGHRS and CDR2 YFSETQ. This CDR3 has 15 amino acids. The CDR3 DNA follows: TGCGCCAGCAGCGGCGGGGGCCAAACCTACAATGAGCAGTTCTTC. Translating it yields CASSGGGQTYNEQFF.

This chain links TRBV19 with TRBJ1-2, with 10 bases lining up with TRBD1. Germline V gene lookup returns CDR1 LNHDA and CDR2 SQIVND (reference sequence). CDR3 size: 15 residues. The V gene end was trimmed by 5 bases and the J gene end by 2 bases; junction bases not matched to a gene: 5. The chain's CDR3 is CASSSQGQGNYGYTF. Written as DNA, the CDR3 is TGTGCCAGTAGTTCCCAGGGACAGGGGAACTATGGCTACACCTTC.

This chain uses TRBV5-1 with TRBJ2-1, with D possibly being TRBD2 (6 bases). The CDR3 runs 14 residues. The germline gives CDR1 SGHRS, CDR2 YFSETQ. The V end lost 1 base, the J end lost 5 bases, and 10 bases lay between the germline ends. CDR3 in DNA: TGCGCCAGCAGCTTGACTAGCAGGAACAATGAGCAGTTCTTC. Amino acid sequence: CASSLTSRNNEQFF.

The chain is built from TRBV10-3 and TRBJ1-5, with TRBD1 matching over 9 bases. V dropped 3 bases and J dropped 1; count of bases not matched to a gene: 4. This CDR3 spans 16 amino acids. Germline values: CDR1 ENHRY, CDR2 SYGVKD. The CDR3 bases are TGTGCCATCAGTGAACAGGGGGCAGGAAGCAATCAGCCCCAGCATTTT. The encoded protein is CAISEQGAGSNQPQHF.

The rearrangement uses TRBV28 and TRBJ2-7, with D possibly being TRBD2 (5 bases). The V end was cut by 5 bases, the J end by 2 bases, with 10 bases between. The CDR3 totals 13 residues. Germline-derived CDR1 and CDR2 are MDHEN and SYDVKM. The CDR3 coding sequence is TGTGCCAGCAGTGGAACCGGGGCCTACGAGCAGTACTTC. This encodes CASSGTGAYEQYF.

The chain has TRBV30 and TRBJ1-4; 9 bases are shared with TRBD1. Germline CDR1 and CDR2: GTSNPN and SVGIG (reference sequence). Germline trimming cut 5 bases from V and 0 bases from J; bases unmatched to any gene: 1. The CDR3 is 14 residues long. The CDR3 protein is CAWGTGSTNEKLFF. The CDR3 region has the DNA TGTGCCTGGGGGACAGGGTCAACTAATGAAAAACTGTTTTTT. Variable domain in full (rest from reference TRBV30 and TRBJ1-4): SQTIHQWPATLVQPVGSPLSLECTVEGTSNPNLYWYRQAAGRGLQLLFYSVGIGQISSEVPQNLSASRPQDRQFILSSKKLLLSDSGFYLCAWGTGSTNEKLFFGSGTQLSVL.

The count of this clone is one. The genes are TRBV25-1 and TRBJ1-4; 7 bases fit TRBD1. This CDR3 spans 16 amino acids. V lost 6 bases and J lost 2; bases outside the gene matches: 9. Germline CDR1 and CDR2: MGHDK and SYGVNS. CDR3 residues: CASRLPQGPTNEKLFF. The CDR3 DNA sequence: TGTGCCAGCAGACTACCACAGGGGCCGACTAATGAAAAACTGTTTTTT.

V and J are TRBV29-1 and TRBJ1-2, with D tentatively TRBD1 (5 bases). Germline CDR1 reads SQVTM; CDR2 reads ANQGSEA. Trimming took off 4 bases at V and 5 bases at J, with 14 bases between the two ends. The length of the CDR3 is 13 residues. CDR3 DNA: TGCAGCGTTGTGCGGGACGGACCATATGGCTACACCTTC. Translating it yields CSVVRDGPYGYTF.

The CDR3 DNA sequence: TGCGCCAGCAGCGACCGCCGCGATAAGGCGGGGGGGGAAAAACTGTTTTTT. This gives the protein CASSDRRDKAGGEKLFF. The chain uses TRBV4-1 and TRBJ1-4, with a weak D call TRBD1 (5 bases). This CDR3 spans 17 amino acids. Trimming shortened V by 5 bases and J by 8 bases, and 24 bases separated the two germline ends. Germline V gene lookup returns CDR1 MGHRA and CDR2 YSYEKL.